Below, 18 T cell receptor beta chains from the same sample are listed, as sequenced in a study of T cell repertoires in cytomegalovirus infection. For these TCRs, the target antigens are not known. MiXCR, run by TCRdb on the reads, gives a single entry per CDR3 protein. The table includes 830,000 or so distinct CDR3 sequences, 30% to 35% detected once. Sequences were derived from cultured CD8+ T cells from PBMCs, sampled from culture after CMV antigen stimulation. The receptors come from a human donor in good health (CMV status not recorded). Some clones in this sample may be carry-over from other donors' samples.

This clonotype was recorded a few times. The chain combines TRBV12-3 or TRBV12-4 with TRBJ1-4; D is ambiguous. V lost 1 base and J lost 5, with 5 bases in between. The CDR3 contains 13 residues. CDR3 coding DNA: TGTGCCAGCAGTTTAGTACAGAATGAAAAACTGTTTTTT. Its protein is CASSLVQNEKLFF.

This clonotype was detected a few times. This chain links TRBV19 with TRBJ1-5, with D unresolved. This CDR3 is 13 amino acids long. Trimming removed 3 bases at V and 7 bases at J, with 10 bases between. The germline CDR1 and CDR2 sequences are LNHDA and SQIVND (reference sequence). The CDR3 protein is CASSIEGSQPQHF. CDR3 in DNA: TGTGCCAGTAGTATTGAAGGGAGCCAGCCCCAGCATTTT.

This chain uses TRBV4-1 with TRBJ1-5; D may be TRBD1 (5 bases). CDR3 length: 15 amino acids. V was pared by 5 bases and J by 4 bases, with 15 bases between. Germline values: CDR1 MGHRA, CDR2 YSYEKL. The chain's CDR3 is CASSLGPTVNQPQHF. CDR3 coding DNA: TGCGCCAGCAGCTTGGGACCTACCGTAAATCAGCCCCAGCATTTT.

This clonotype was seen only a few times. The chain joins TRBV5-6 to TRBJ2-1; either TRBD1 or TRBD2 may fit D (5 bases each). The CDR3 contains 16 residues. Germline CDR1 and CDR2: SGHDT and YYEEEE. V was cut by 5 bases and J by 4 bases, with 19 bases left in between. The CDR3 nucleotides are TGTGCCAGCAGTATGGATCCCCCGGGACCTTACAATGAGCAGTTCTTC. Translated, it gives CASSMDPPGPYNEQFF.

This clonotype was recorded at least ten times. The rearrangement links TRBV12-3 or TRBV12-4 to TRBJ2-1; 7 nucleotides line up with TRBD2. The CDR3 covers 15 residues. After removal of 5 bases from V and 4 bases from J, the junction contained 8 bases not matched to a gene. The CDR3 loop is CASSPGAGRYNEQFF. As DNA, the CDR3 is TGTGCCAGCAGTCCAGGAGCGGGGCGGTACAATGAGCAGTTCTTC.

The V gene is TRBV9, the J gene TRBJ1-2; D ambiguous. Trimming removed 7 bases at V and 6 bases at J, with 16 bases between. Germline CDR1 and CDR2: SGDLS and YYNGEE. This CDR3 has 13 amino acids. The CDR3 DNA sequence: TGTGCCAGCCGCGACCGGGAACATCATGGCTACACCTTC. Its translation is CASRDREHHGYTF.

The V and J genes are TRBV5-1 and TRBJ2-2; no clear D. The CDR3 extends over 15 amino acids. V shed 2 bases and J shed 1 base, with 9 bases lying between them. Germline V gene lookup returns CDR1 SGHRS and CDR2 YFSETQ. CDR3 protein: CASSFTLQNTGELFF. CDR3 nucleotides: TGCGCCAGCAGCTTCACCCTACAGAACACCGGGGAGCTGTTTTTT.

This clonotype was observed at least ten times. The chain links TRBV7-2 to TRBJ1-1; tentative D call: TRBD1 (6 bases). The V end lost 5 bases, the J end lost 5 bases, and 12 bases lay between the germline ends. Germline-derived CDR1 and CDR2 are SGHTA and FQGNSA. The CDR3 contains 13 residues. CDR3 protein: CASSLSGVTEAFF. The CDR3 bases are TGTGCCAGCAGCCTCTCAGGGGTTACTGAAGCTTTCTTT.

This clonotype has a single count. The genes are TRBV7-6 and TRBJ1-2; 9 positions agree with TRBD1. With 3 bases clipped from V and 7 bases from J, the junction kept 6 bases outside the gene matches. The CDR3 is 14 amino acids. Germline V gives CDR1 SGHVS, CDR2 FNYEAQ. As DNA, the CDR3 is TGTGCCAGCAGCTTGGCACAGGGGGCGGCTGGCTACACCTTC. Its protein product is CASSLAQGAAGYTF.

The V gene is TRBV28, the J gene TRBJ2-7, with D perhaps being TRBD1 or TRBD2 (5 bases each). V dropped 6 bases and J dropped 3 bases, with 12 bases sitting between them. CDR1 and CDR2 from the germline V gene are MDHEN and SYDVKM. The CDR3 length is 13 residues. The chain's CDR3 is CASSPLGDYEQYV. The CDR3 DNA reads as TGTGCCAGCAGCCCCCTGGGGGACTACGAGCAGTACGTC.

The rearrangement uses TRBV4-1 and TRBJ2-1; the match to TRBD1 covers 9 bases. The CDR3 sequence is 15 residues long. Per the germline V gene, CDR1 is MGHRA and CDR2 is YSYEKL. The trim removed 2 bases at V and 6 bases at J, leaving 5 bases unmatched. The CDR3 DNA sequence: TGCGCCAGCAGCCAAATGGACAGGGGTGGCAATGAGCAGTTCTTC. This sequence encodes CASSQMDRGGNEQFF.

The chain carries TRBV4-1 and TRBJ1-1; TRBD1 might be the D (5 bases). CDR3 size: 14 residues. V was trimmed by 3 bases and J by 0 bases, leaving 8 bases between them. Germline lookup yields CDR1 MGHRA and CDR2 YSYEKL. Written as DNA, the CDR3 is TGCGCCAGCAGCCACCCGGGACTGAACACTGAAGCTTTCTTT. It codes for CASSHPGLNTEAFF.

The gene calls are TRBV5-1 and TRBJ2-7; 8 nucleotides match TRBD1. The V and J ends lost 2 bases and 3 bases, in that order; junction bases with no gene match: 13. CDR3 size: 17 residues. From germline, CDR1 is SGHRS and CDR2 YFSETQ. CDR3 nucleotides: TGCGCCAGCAGCTTCCGGGAAGAGGACAGGGTAGTCTACGAGCAGTACTTC. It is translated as CASSFREEDRVVYEQYF.

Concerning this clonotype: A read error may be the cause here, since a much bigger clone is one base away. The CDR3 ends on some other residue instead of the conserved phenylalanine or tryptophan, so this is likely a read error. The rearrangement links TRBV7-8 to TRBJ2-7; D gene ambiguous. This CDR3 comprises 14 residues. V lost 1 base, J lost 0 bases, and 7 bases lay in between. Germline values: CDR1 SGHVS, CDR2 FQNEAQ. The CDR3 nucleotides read TGTGCCAGCAGCTTAGTCCCTAGCTCCTACGAGCAGTACTCC. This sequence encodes CASSLVPSSYEQYS.

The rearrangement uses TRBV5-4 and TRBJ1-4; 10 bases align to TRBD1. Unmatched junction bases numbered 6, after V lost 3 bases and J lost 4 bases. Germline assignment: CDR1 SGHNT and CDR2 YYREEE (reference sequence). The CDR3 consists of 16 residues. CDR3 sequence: CASSSGTGAINEKLFF. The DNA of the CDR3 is TGTGCCAGCAGCTCAGGGACAGGGGCAATTAATGAAAAACTGTTTTTT.

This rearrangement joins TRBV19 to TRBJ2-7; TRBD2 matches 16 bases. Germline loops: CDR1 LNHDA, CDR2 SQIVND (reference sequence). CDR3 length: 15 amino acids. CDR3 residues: CVTTGTSGGAYEQYF. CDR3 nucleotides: TGTGTCACGACCGGGACTAGCGGGGGGGCCTACGAGCAGTACTTC.

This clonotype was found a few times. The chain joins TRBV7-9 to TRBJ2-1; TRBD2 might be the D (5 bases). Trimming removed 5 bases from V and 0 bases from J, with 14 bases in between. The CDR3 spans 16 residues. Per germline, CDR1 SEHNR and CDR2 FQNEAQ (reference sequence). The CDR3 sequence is CASSPPGDSSYNEQFF. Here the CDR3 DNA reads TGTGCCAGCAGCCCCCCCGGGGATAGCTCCTACAATGAGCAGTTCTTC. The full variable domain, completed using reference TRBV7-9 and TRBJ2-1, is DTGVSQNPRHKITKRGQNVTFRCDPISEHNRLYWYRQTLGQGPEFLTYFQNEAQLEKSRLLSDRFSAERPKGSFSTLEIQRTEQGDSAMYLCASSPPGDSSYNEQFFGPGTRLTVL.

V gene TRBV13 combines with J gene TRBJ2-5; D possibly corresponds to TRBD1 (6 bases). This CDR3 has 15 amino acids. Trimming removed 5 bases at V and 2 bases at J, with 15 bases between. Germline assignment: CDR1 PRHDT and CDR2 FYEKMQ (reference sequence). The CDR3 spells CASSVRGSRQETQYF. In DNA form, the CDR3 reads TGTGCCAGCAGCGTAAGGGGGTCCCGACAAGAGACCCAGTACTTC.